This passage covers 21 T cell receptor beta chains from one sample sequenced in a study of radiation and T cells in renal cell carcinoma. Clones were sequenced by immunoSEQ multiplex PCR, and TCRdb holds only the in-frame ones, with some missing. Of around 15,000 clones in the sample, roughly 50% were seen once. Treatment indicated: 15 Gy SBRT to primary tumor, nephrectomy 4 weeks later. The sequencing here drew on tumor tissue, taken from a patient whose treatment included radiotherapy and nephrectomy. The receptors were sampled from a woman aged 55-70 years with renal cell carcinoma.

This clone was counted between two and nine times. The chain has TRBV27 and TRBJ2-1, with D possibly being TRBD1 (6 bases). CDR1 MNHEY and CDR2 SMNVEV come from the germline V gene (reference sequence). The CDR3 sequence is 14 residues long. V was shortened by 3 bases and J by 4 bases, with 10 bases between the two germline ends. Here the CDR3 DNA reads TGTGCCAGCAGTTTCCTAACAGGGTACAATGAGCAGTTCTTC. Its translation is CASSFLTGYNEQFF.

This rearrangement joins TRBV5-4 to TRBJ1-1; D uncertain. From germline, CDR1 is SGHNT and CDR2 YYREEE (reference sequence). With 3 bases removed from V and 1 base from J, the gap between germline ends came to 16 bases. The CDR3 has 16 residues. In nucleotides, the CDR3 is TGTGCCAGCAGCTACGCTGGGTGGGAGTCGAACACTGAAGCTTTCTTT. This gives the protein CASSYAGWESNTEAFF.

This clone was counted ten times or more. An end of the junction does not agree with germline; a read error may underlie this. The chain joins TRBV7-8 to TRBJ2-6; D ambiguous. This CDR3 is built from 15 residues. Per the germline V gene, CDR1 is SGHVS and CDR2 is FQNEAQ. The CDR3 bases are TGTGCCAGCACCTTACGCAGGTTGGGGGCCAACGTCCTGACTTTC. Translating it yields CASTLRRLGANVLTF.

The rearrangement uses TRBV10-3 and TRBJ1-1; 7 nucleotides align to TRBD1. V was pared by 5 bases and J by 5 bases, with 5 bases of the junction left unmatched. Germline V gene lookup returns CDR1 ENHRY and CDR2 SYGVKD. The CDR3 extends over 13 amino acids. CDR3 in DNA: TGTGCCATCAGTCCCGACAGGGTAACTGAAGCTTTCTTT. It translates to CAISPDRVTEAFF.

The chain carries TRBV6-1 and TRBJ2-2; 8 bases fit TRBD1. Germline V gives CDR1 MNHNS, CDR2 SASEGT. V shed 8 bases and J 2 bases; nucleotides not matched to a gene: 1. CDR3 length equals 13 residues. As DNA, the CDR3 is TGTGCCAGCGACAGGGGAAACACCGGGGAGCTGTTTTTT. Translated, it gives CASDRGNTGELFF.

This clone showed up many times. The rearrangement uses TRBV5-1 and TRBJ2-7; weak D call: TRBD2 (6 bases). The CDR3 has 15 residues. V shed 4 bases and J shed 5 bases, with 19 bases lying between them. Germline V lookup: CDR1 SGHRS, CDR2 YFSETQ. The CDR3 region has the DNA TGCGCCAGCAGCCAAGTGGGGAGGACTTTAGACGAGCAGTACTTC. Translation: CASSQVGRTLDEQYF.

This clone was seen more than once but under ten times. The chain is built from TRBV19 and TRBJ1-2, with TRBD1 as a possible D gene (5 bases). Germline V gene data show CDR1 as LNHDA and CDR2 as SQIVND (reference sequence). V shed 3 bases and J shed 2 bases, with 10 bases lying between them. The CDR3 runs 14 residues. In DNA form, the CDR3 reads TGTGCCAGTAGTATTTCCCCAGGGAACTATGGCTACACCTTC. Translation: CASSISPGNYGYTF.

Only one count was recorded for this clone. V is TRBV11-3 and J is TRBJ2-2; D is unclear. The CDR3 runs to 13 residues. V shed 3 bases and J shed 4 bases, with 6 bases lying between them. The germline CDR1 and CDR2 sequences are SGHNT and YENEEA. In DNA, the CDR3 is TGTGCCAGCAGCTTTACGGCCACCGGGGAGCTGTTTTTT. This translates into CASSFTATGELFF. The full variable domain, its missing parts supplied by reference TRBV11-3 and TRBJ2-2, is EAGVVQSPRYKIIEKKQPVAFWCNPISGHNTLYWYLQNLGQGPELLIRYENEEAVDDSQLPKDRFSAERLKGVDSTLKIQPAELGDSAVYLCASSFTATGELFFGEGSRLTVL.

The chain has TRBV27 and TRBJ2-2; D possibly corresponds to TRBD2 (5 bases). Germline V CDR1 and CDR2: MNHEY, SMNVEV (reference sequence). The CDR3 loop spans 18 amino acids. V was pared by 3 bases and J by 4 bases, with 21 bases between. CDR3 amino acids: CASSFGVGRRLGTGELFF. CDR3 DNA sequence: TGTGCCAGCAGTTTCGGTGTAGGGAGACGGTTGGGCACCGGGGAGCTGTTTTTT.

This clone was observed a handful of times. This rearrangement joins TRBV5-4 to TRBJ1-6; possible D gene TRBD1, 6 bases. Germline CDR1 reads SGHNT; CDR2 reads YYREEE (reference sequence). There are 15 residues in the CDR3. V lost 5 bases, J lost 9 bases, and 18 bases lay in between. The CDR3 DNA reads TGTGCCAGCAGTCTGGGTTTGGCAGGGGCTTCACCCCTCCACTTT. It translates to CASSLGLAGASPLHF.

The J gene is TRBJ2-6, the V gene TRBV5-1; the D call may be TRBD1 or TRBD2 (5 bases each). CDR1 and CDR2 (germline): SGHRS, YFSETQ. The CDR3 contains 16 residues. Trimming took off 3 bases at V and 4 bases at J, with 14 bases between the two ends. Written as DNA, the CDR3 is TGCGCCAGCAGCTGGGACGGCCGGGGAGGGGCCAACGTCCTGACTTTC. The encoded protein is CASSWDGRGGANVLTF.

The rearrangement uses TRBV5-1 and TRBJ1-2; weak D call: TRBD1 (5 bases). Deletions cut 2 bases from V and 8 bases from J, with 10 bases between. CDR1 is SGHRS and CDR2 is YFSETQ in the germline V gene. The CDR3 covers 12 residues. DNA of the CDR3: TGCGCCAGCAGCTTAGAAGAGGGGGGCTACACCTTC. Its translation: CASSLEEGGYTF.

This clone occurred a few times. J is TRBJ1-3 and V is TRBV21-1. TRBV21-1 is designated a pseudogene. There are 15 residues in the CDR3. This CDR3 reads CASSVSRDPGNTIYF. CDR3 DNA sequence: TGTGCCAGCAGCGTGAGCAGGGACCCTGGAAACACCATATATTTT.

A word on this clone: Its ends do not fully match the called genes, so a read error is possible. The V and J genes are TRBV5-1 and TRBJ2-3; the D call may be TRBD1 or TRBD2 (5 bases each). The CDR3 totals 14 residues. Germline V CDR1 and CDR2: SGHRS, YFSETQ. The CDR3 is CASSLGSGGDTQYF. The DNA of the CDR3 is TGCGCCAGCAGTTTGGGCTCTGGGGGAGATACGCAGTATTTT.

The chain joins TRBV7-2 to TRBJ2-3, with TRBD2 matching 9 bases. The CDR3 length is 16 residues. V trimming: 3 bases; J trimming: 1 base; junction bases outside the gene matches: 5. CDR1 is SGHTA and CDR2 is FQGNSA in the germline V gene. CDR3 in DNA: TGTGCCAGCAGCTTTCGACTAGCGGTGGGCACAGATACGCAGTATTTT. This translates into CASSFRLAVGTDTQYF. The complete variable domain, with remaining parts taken from reference TRBV7-2 and TRBJ2-3, reads GAGVSQSPSNKVTEKGKDVELRCDPISGHTALYWYRQSLGQGLEFLIYFQGNSAPDKSGLPSDRFSAERTGGSVSTLTIQRTQQEDSAVYLCASSFRLAVGTDTQYFGPGTRLTVL.

V gene TRBV7-2 combines with J gene TRBJ2-7; maybe TRBD1 (7 bases). The CDR3 consists of 14 residues. Germline V gene sequence: CDR1 SGHTA, CDR2 FQGNSA. Trimming took 4 bases from V and 1 from J, leaving 11 bases between them. The CDR3 loop reads CASSSAGQSYEQYF. The CDR3 DNA reads TGTGCCAGCAGCTCGGCGGGACAGTCCTACGAGCAGTACTTC.

This rearrangement joins TRBV7-3 to TRBJ1-2; D is perhaps TRBD1 (5 bases). V lost 0 bases and J lost 8, with 13 bases in between. The CDR3 is made up of 14 amino acids. Germline CDR1 SGHTA, CDR2 FQGTGA. CDR3 protein: CASSLTRTGDGYTF. In DNA form, the CDR3 reads TGTGCCAGCAGCTTAACCCGCACAGGTGACGGCTACACCTTC.

CDR3 sequence (DNA): TGTGCCAGCAGCTCCACGGACATACCTTATGGCTACACCTTC. Translating gives CASSSTDIPYGYTF. The chain carries TRBV7-9 and TRBJ1-2; TRBD1 is a possible D gene (5 bases). Germline CDR1 is SEHNR and CDR2 is FQNEAQ (reference sequence). The CDR3 loop spans 14 amino acids. The ends were cut back, 4 bases at V and 5 bases at J, with 14 bases in the middle.

This sequence joins TRBV4-2 and TRBJ2-1, with a weak D call TRBD1 (7 bases). With 4 bases removed from V and 2 bases from J, the gap between germline ends came to 21 bases. Germline lookup yields CDR1 LGHNA and CDR2 YNFKEQ. The CDR3 is made up of 18 amino acids. CDR3 sequence reads: CASSRAGGPGEPYNEQFF. The DNA of the CDR3 is TGTGCCAGCAGCCGGGCAGGGGGTCCGGGAGAGCCCTACAATGAGCAGTTCTTC.

The V and J genes are TRBV25-1 and TRBJ2-3; D is uncertain. The CDR3 is 12 residues long. The V gene's germline CDR1 is MGHDK and CDR2 SYGVNS. V was clipped by 7 bases and J by 2 bases, with 7 bases between them. As DNA, the CDR3 is TGTGCCAGCAAGTGGAACACAGATACGCAGTATTTT. Encoded protein: CASKWNTDTQYF.

This clone was seen only a few times. The chain recombines TRBV5-4 with TRBJ2-7; 8 positions match TRBD1. Germline loops: CDR1 SGHNT, CDR2 YYREEE (reference sequence). Trimming removed 3 bases from V and 2 bases from J; junction bases left unmatched: 7. This CDR3 is built from 15 residues. The CDR3 bases are TGTGCCAGCAGCTATGGACAGGGCCTCGCCTACGAGCAGTACTTC. Residues: CASSYGQGLAYEQYF.